This T cell receptor beta chain was observed in a study of T-cell reconstitution after alpha-beta-depleted transplantation in children. Whole-study results and caveats: Several hundred expanded graft clones reportedly gave rise to the alpha-beta T cells present about two months after transplant. Surviving recipient T cells and thymic progenitors underlay high day-60 TCRbeta diversity in some patients.

This clonotype was seen many times. The antigen is undetermined. The CDR3 runs 11 residues. Germline lookup yields CDR1 SQVTM and CDR2 ANQGSEA. TCRbeta library construction was performed incorporating unique molecular identifiers. TCRdb reprocessed the PCR reads via MiXCR and lists one record per CDR3 protein. The table shows around 180,000 distinct CDR3 sequences, with 11% occurring only once. The sample in question was PBMCs, obtained before TCRalphabeta/CD19-depleted stem cell transplant. The TCR was taken from a boy younger than 10 with acute myeloid leukemia, due to receive a stem cell transplant. This rearrangement joins TRBV29-1 to TRBJ1-2; a possible D gene is TRBD1 (6 bases). Here the CDR3 reads CSGQSVYGYTF. The CDR3 nucleotides read TGCAGTGGACAGTCTGTTTATGGCTACACCTTC.